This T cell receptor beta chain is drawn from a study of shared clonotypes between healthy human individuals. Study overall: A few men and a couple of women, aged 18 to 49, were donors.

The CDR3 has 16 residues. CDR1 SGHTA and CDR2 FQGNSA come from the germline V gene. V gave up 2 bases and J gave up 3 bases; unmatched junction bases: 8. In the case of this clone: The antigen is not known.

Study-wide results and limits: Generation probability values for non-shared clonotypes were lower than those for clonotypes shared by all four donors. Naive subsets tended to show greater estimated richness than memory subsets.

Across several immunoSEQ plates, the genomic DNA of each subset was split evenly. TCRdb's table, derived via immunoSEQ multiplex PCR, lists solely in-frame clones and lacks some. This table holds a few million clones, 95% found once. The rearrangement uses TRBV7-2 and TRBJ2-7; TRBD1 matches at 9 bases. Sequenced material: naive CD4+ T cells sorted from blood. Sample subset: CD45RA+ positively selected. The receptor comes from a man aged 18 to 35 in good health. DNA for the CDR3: TGTGCCAGCAGCTTATTCGGTACAGGGGGCTTCTACGAGCAGTACTTC. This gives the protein CASSLFGTGGFYEQYF.